This T cell receptor beta chain derives from a study of blood T cell repertoires in COVID-19. Study in general: The origin of the acute and convalescent COVID-19 samples was the United States, Italy and Spain.

V was clipped by 5 bases and J by 1 base, with 9 bases between them. This CDR3 is 13 amino acids long. The germline V gene encodes CDR1 SGHRS and CDR2 YFSETQ. The method was immunoSEQ multiplex PCR; TCRdb's version includes in-frame clones alone and lacks a portion of them. The sample contains around 260,000 clones, roughly 90% of which appear only once. The rearrangement joins TRBV5-1 to TRBJ1-1, with D possibly being TRBD1 (6 bases). Sample: PBMCs or T cells enriched from blood (not recorded which). This TCR was sampled from a woman in her 30s who had recovered from COVID-19. CDR3 sequence: CASRVQGNTEAFF. DNA of the CDR3: TGCGCCAGCAGAGTACAGGGGAACACTGAAGCTTTCTTT.